This T cell receptor (beta chain) was sequenced in a study of shared clonotypes between healthy human individuals. Overall study findings and caveats: The authors expected sequencing depth to affect clonotype sharing among donors.

Every subset's genomic DNA went evenly onto several immunoSEQ plates. In the sorted-subset replicate PCRs, 150 to 200 ng DNA, roughly 30,000 T cell genomes, was used. Profiling relied on immunoSEQ multiplex PCR, and the TCRdb table lists in-frame clones only, not all of them. In the table there are 2 million to 2.5 million clones, more than 85% of which are singletons. In regard to this clone: Its target is not known.

J lost 0 bases, V lost 3 bases, and 5 bases had no gene match. Germline values: CDR1 MGHDK, CDR2 SYGVNS. The CDR3 consists of 16 residues. The specimen was naive CD4+ T cells from PBMCs. The sample's subset: CD45RA+ positively selected. The TCR comes from a man between 18 and 35 years old in good health. Some clones in this sample may be carry-over from other donors' samples. The rearrangement uses TRBV25-1 and TRBJ2-5; the match to TRBD1 covers 9 bases. In nucleotides, the CDR3 is TGTGCCAGCAGTGAGGCCGGGACAGGGAACCAAGAGACCCAGTACTTC. It is translated as CASSEAGTGNQETQYF. Together with reference TRBV25-1 and TRBJ2-5, the CDR3 gives the full variable domain: EADIYQTPRYLVIGTGKKITLECSQTMGHDKMYWYQQDPGMELHLIHYSYGVNSTEKGDLSSESTVSRIRTEHFPLTLESARPSHTSQYLCASSEAGTGNQETQYFGPGTRLLVL.